The 29 T cell receptor beta chains given below trace back to one sample, sequenced in a study of spatial heterogeneity in lung cancer. A single record per CDR3 protein comes from TCRdb applying MiXCR to the 5' RACE reads. The sample has over 15,000 distinct CDR3 sequences, 6.3% seen once. The time point here: blood at routine non-recurrence follow-up after resection. Material: PBMCs, obtained at follow-up. All receptors come from a male donor with early-stage non-small cell lung cancer.

The sample holds many counts of this clonotype. The chain couples TRBV18 to TRBJ2-7, with D maybe TRBD2 (5 bases). CDR3 length: 12 amino acids. V gave up 4 bases and J gave up 7 bases, with 11 bases separating them. The germline CDR1 and CDR2 sequences are KGHSH and LQKENI. CDR3 sequence (DNA): TGTGCCAGCTCACAAGAGGGTAGGGAGCAGTACTTC. It yields the protein CASSQEGREQYF.

This clonotype was observed at least ten times. V usage is TRBV14 and J usage is TRBJ2-5; no clear D. The CDR3 is made up of 14 amino acids. V was clipped by 4 bases and J by 4 bases, with 13 bases between them. The germline V gene has CDR1 SGHDN and CDR2 FVKESK. The CDR3 region has the DNA TGTGCCAGCAGCCTACGGTTTGCGCCAGAGACCCAGTACTTC. This gives the protein CASSLRFAPETQYF.

This clonotype was observed at least ten times. The chain links TRBV7-2 to TRBJ2-5, with 12 bases lining up with TRBD2. V trimming: 1 base; J trimming: 4 bases; junction bases outside the gene matches: 4. Per the germline V gene, CDR1 is SGHTA and CDR2 is FQGNSA. The CDR3 runs 16 residues. The CDR3 here is CASSLDPTSGGETQYF. CDR3 nucleotides: TGTGCCAGCAGCTTAGACCCGACTAGCGGGGGAGAGACCCAGTACTTC.

In this sample, this clonotype turned up many times. The rearrangement joins TRBV4-2 to TRBJ2-7; possibly TRBD2 for D (5 bases). Trimming left V 0 bases short and J 0 bases short, with 15 bases between. The CDR3 has 17 amino acids. Per germline, CDR1 LGHNA and CDR2 YNFKEQ. CDR3 sequence reads: CASSQDGWPGSSYEQYF. The CDR3 DNA reads as TGTGCCAGCAGCCAAGATGGGTGGCCGGGGAGCTCCTACGAGCAGTACTTC.

Within the sample, this clonotype is medium-sized. The chain is built from TRBV29-1 and TRBJ1-2, with no clear D. Trimming cost V 3 bases and J 4 bases, with 12 bases left between them. There are 13 residues in the CDR3. The V gene's germline CDR1 is SQVTM and CDR2 ANQGSEA. CDR3 DNA: TGCAGCGTTGACAGACACCGTTCCTATGGCTACACCTTC. This codes for CSVDRHRSYGYTF.

At least ten counts were recorded for this clonotype. This rearrangement joins TRBV6-6 to TRBJ1-2, with a tentative D call TRBD1 (5 bases). Germline V gene data show CDR1 as MNHNY and CDR2 as SVGAGI (reference sequence). The CDR3 extends over 14 amino acids. V lost 7 bases and J 3 bases, leaving 15 bases between the germline ends. The chain's CDR3 is CASTPPSTDYGYTF. The CDR3 DNA follows: TGTGCCAGCACCCCACCGTCGACAGACTATGGCTACACCTTC.

This clonotype was seen repeatedly, ten times or more. The gene calls are TRBV7-8 and TRBJ2-7; D gene ambiguous. The CDR3 is made up of 12 amino acids. V dropped 10 bases and J dropped 3 bases, with 13 bases sitting between them. The germline V gene has CDR1 SGHVS and CDR2 FQNEAQ. CDR3 sequence reads: CATSPNDYEQYF. CDR3 bases: TGTGCCACCTCCCCTAACGACTACGAGCAGTACTTC.

This clonotype was counted many times. The chain employs TRBV15 and TRBJ2-3; 9 bases align to TRBD1. The CDR3 sequence is 12 residues long. J gave up 11 bases and V 5 bases, and 5 bases lay outside the gene matches. Germline V gives CDR1 LNHNV, CDR2 YYDKDF (reference sequence). CDR3 amino acids: CATSGDRVKQYF. DNA for the CDR3: TGTGCCACCAGCGGGGACAGGGTTAAGCAGTATTTT.

This clonotype was observed a handful of times. The chain carries TRBV12-3 or TRBV12-4 and TRBJ2-1, with 8 nucleotides matching TRBD2. After removal of 4 bases from V and 7 bases from J, the junction contained 6 bases not matched to a gene. The CDR3 extends over 14 amino acids. CDR3 sequence (DNA): TGTGCCAGCAGTTCTGGCGGGAGGTGGAATGAGCAGTTCTTC. Translation gives CASSSGGRWNEQFF.

This clonotype was observed at least ten times. This chain joins TRBV5-6 and TRBJ1-5; 7 nucleotides line up with TRBD1. The CDR3 runs to 14 residues. V shed 1 base and J 4 bases; nucleotides not matched to a gene: 2. Looked up from germline, CDR1 is SGHDT and CDR2 is YYEEEE. The CDR3 here is CASSLSGGNQPQHF. CDR3 DNA sequence: TGTGCCAGCAGCTTGTCAGGGGGAAATCAGCCCCAGCATTTT.

This clonotype was observed many times. The V and J genes are TRBV20-1 and TRBJ1-5, with 8 bases fitting TRBD1. CDR3 length equals 14 residues. The V gene's germline CDR1 is DFQATT and CDR2 SNEGSKA (reference sequence). V dropped 3 bases and J dropped 5; count of bases not matched to a gene: 6. The CDR3 bases are TGCAGTGCTAGTAGGGGACAGGCTCATCAGCCCCAGCATTTT. Its protein product is CSASRGQAHQPQHF.

This clonotype was observed at least ten times. The rearrangement joins TRBV28 to TRBJ1-2, with D possibly TRBD1 on 5 matching bases. V shed 5 bases and J shed 5 bases, with 15 bases lying between them. The CDR3 loop spans 14 amino acids. Germline lookup yields CDR1 MDHEN and CDR2 SYDVKM. CDR3 DNA sequence: TGTGCCAGCAGTAGTAGCAGGGCGAGATATGGCTACACCTTC. Amino acid sequence: CASSSSRARYGYTF.

This clonotype has only a few counts. The CDR3 DNA reads as TGTGCCAGCAGCGTAGGGCTAGCGGGACCCCGGGACACCGGGGAGCTGTTTTTT. Its translation: CASSVGLAGPRDTGELFF. The chain links TRBV9 to TRBJ2-2, with 9 bases aligning to TRBD2. The junction had 9 bases not matched to a gene; V was cut back by 0 bases and J by 3 bases. The germline V gene encodes CDR1 SGDLS and CDR2 YYNGEE. The CDR3 is made up of 18 amino acids.

Ten or more counts support this clonotype. The chain has TRBV13 and TRBJ2-7; TRBD2 matches 7 bases. Trimming removed 0 bases from V and 6 bases from J; junction bases left unmatched: 2. The CDR3 extends over 13 amino acids. Germline CDR1 reads PRHDT; CDR2 reads FYEKMQ (reference sequence). As DNA, the CDR3 is TGTGCCAGCAGCTTAGGCCGGACTAGCGAGCAGTACTTC. Translated, it gives CASSLGRTSEQYF. The whole variable domain, remainder taken from reference TRBV13 and TRBJ2-7, is AAGVIQSPRHLIKEKRETATLKCYPIPRHDTVYWYQQGPGQDPQFLISFYEKMQSDKGSIPDRFSAQQFSDYHSELNMSSLELGDSALYFCASSLGRTSEQYFGPGTRLTVT.

This clonotype has a count of ten or more. The chain links TRBV28 to TRBJ1-1, with 7 nucleotides matching TRBD1. This CDR3 is 11 amino acids long. V shed 4 bases, J shed 10 bases, and the junction held 3 bases outside the gene matches. Germline CDR1 reads MDHEN; CDR2 reads SYDVKM. In DNA form, the CDR3 reads TGTGCCAGCAGTTGGGACAGTCTAGCTTTCTTT. Translation: CASSWDSLAFF.

This chain uses TRBV7-2 with TRBJ1-1; 7 bases match TRBD1. The CDR3 contains 14 residues. The germline CDR1 and CDR2 sequences are SGHTA and FQGNSA. J lost 1 base, V lost 6 bases, and 5 bases had no gene match. CDR3 sequence (DNA): TGTGCCAGCAGTCGCAGGGGGTGGAACACTGAAGCTTTCTTT. This gives the protein CASSRRGWNTEAFF.

This clonotype showed up many times. The CDR3 reads CASSSLTGPTNEKLFF. CDR3 DNA sequence: TGCGCCAGCAGCTCATTAACAGGGCCAACTAATGAAAAACTGTTTTTT. This chain joins TRBV5-1 and TRBJ1-4, with D possibly TRBD1 on 6 matching bases. The CDR3 loop spans 16 amino acids. V was shortened by 3 bases and J by 0 bases, with 12 bases between the two germline ends. Looked up from germline, CDR1 is SGHRS and CDR2 is YFSETQ.

Judged by abundance, this clonotype is medium-sized (0.01 to 0.1%). The chain joins TRBV9 to TRBJ2-5, with D perhaps TRBD1 (7 bases). V shed 0 bases and J shed 5 bases, with 17 bases lying between them. The CDR3 is 16 amino acids. The V gene's germline CDR1 is SGDLS and CDR2 YYNGEE. Here the CDR3 DNA reads TGTGCCAGCAGCGTAGGTGTGCGGGAACAGGGGGAGACCCAGTACTTC. Its protein is CASSVGVREQGETQYF.

This clonotype was observed at least ten times. The CDR3 coding sequence is TGTGCCAGCAGCTTAGGGGCGGCTCGCCCAGATACGCAGTATTTT. Protein sequence: CASSLGAARPDTQYF. The chain combines TRBV7-6 with TRBJ2-3; no clear D. The CDR3 covers 15 residues. CDR1 and CDR2 (germline): SGHVS, FNYEAQ. Trimming shortened V by 1 base and J by 4 bases, and 12 bases separated the two germline ends.

This clonotype is labeled as medium-sized. The chain is built from TRBV2 and TRBJ2-7; the match to TRBD2 covers 12 bases. CDR3 size: 15 residues. Germline V gene lookup returns CDR1 SNHLY and CDR2 FYNNEI. After removal of 6 bases from V and 0 bases from J, the junction contained 3 bases not matched to a gene. CDR3 in DNA: TGTGCCAGCAGCGTGACTAGCGGGAGCTCCTACGAGCAGTACTTC. Protein: CASSVTSGSSYEQYF.

This clonotype was seen repeatedly, ten times or more. V is TRBV12-3 or TRBV12-4 and J is TRBJ1-6; D unresolved. Trimming pared 1 base from V and 9 bases from J, leaving 10 bases between. This CDR3 has 14 amino acids. The CDR3 region is CASSLGGIGSPLHF. The CDR3 DNA reads TGTGCCAGCAGTTTAGGAGGGATCGGTTCACCCCTCCACTTT.

Many counts were recorded for this clonotype. The J gene is TRBJ2-7, the V gene TRBV12-3 or TRBV12-4; no firm D call. There are 12 residues in the CDR3. V was pared by 6 bases and J by 4 bases, with 10 bases between. Written as DNA, the CDR3 is TGTGCCAGCAGCTCCTTAGAGTACGAGCAGTACTTC. The encoded protein is CASSSLEYEQYF.

The chain uses TRBV11-1 and TRBJ2-3; a weak D match, TRBD2 (6 bases). The CDR3 loop spans 14 amino acids. V was clipped by 5 bases and J by 4 bases, with 13 bases between them. Germline V gene lookup returns CDR1 SGHAT and CDR2 FQDESV (reference sequence). DNA for the CDR3: TGTGCCAGCAGCCATCCGGGGGTGGCAGATACGCAGTATTTT. Residues: CASSHPGVADTQYF.

In this sample, this clonotype turned up many times. The V and J genes are TRBV5-1 and TRBJ2-1; D uncertain. The germline V gene encodes CDR1 SGHRS and CDR2 YFSETQ. The CDR3 has 12 residues. V was pared by 2 bases and J by 8 bases, with 8 bases between. The CDR3, as DNA: TGCGCCAGCAGCTTAGGAGCGTATGAGCAGTTCTTC. It codes for CASSLGAYEQFF.

This clonotype was recorded many times. The J gene is TRBJ1-5, the V gene TRBV28, with D maybe TRBD1 (6 bases). Germline CDR1 is MDHEN and CDR2 is SYDVKM. This CDR3 has 14 amino acids. V lost 10 bases and J lost 4, with 17 bases in between. DNA of the CDR3: TGTGCCACTAAGAGTGGGGGGCTGAATCAGCCCCAGCATTTT. Its translation is CATKSGGLNQPQHF.

This clonotype was counted many times. The chain employs TRBV28 and TRBJ2-1; TRBD2 might be the D (6 bases). V shed 2 bases and J shed 7 bases, with 18 bases lying between them. The CDR3 is 16 amino acids. Germline lookup yields CDR1 MDHEN and CDR2 SYDVKM. CDR3 sequence: CASSLLRGVARNEQFF. CDR3 coding DNA: TGTGCCAGCAGTTTACTTCGCGGGGTAGCACGAAATGAGCAGTTCTTC.

Worth noting for this clonotype: One end of the junction is discordant with germline, which a read error may explain. The V gene is TRBV6-2 or TRBV6-3, the J gene TRBJ2-1; 8 bases are shared with TRBD1. Germline V gene lookup returns CDR1 MNHEY and CDR2 SVGEGT. This CDR3 is 15 amino acids long. The CDR3 region has the DNA TGTGCCAGCAGTCCAGACAGGGGCTCCTGCAATGAGCAGTTCTTC. Its protein is CASSPDRGSCNEQFF.

This clonotype was seen many times. V usage is TRBV6-2 or TRBV6-3 and J usage is TRBJ2-5; weak D call: TRBD1 (6 bases). Germline CDR1 MNHEY, CDR2 SVGEGT. The CDR3 consists of 11 residues. V was cut by 5 bases and J by 5 bases, with 6 bases left in between. CDR3 DNA sequence: TGTGCCAGCAGTCAGGGGGAGACCCAGTACTTC. This encodes CASSQGETQYF.

This clonotype was detected many times. J is TRBJ1-1 and V is TRBV28; 8 bases line up with TRBD1. CDR1 is MDHEN and CDR2 is SYDVKM in the germline V gene. V gave up 10 bases and J gave up 1 base; unmatched junction bases: 5. The CDR3 runs 13 residues. The chain's CDR3 is CAILDRGNTEAFF. CDR3 DNA sequence: TGTGCCATCTTAGACAGGGGGAACACTGAAGCTTTCTTT.